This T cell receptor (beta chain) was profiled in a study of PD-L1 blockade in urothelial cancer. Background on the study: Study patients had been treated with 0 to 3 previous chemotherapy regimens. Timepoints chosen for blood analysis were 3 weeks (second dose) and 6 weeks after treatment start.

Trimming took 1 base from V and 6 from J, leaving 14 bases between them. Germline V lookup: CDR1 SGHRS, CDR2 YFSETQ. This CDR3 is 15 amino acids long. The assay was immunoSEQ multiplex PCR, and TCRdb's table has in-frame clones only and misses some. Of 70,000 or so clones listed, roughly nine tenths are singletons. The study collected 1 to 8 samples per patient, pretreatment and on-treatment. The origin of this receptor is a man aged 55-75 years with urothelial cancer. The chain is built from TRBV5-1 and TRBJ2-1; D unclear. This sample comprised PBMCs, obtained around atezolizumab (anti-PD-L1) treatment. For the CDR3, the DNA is TGCGCCAGCAGCTTGCAGATGCTTATTGCCAATGAGCAGTTCTTC. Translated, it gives CASSLQMLIANEQFF.